Sequencing of this TCR beta chain was carried out in a study of cytomegalovirus exposure and HLA in healthy donors. Donors in the study were healthy people who gave bone marrow. Comment on this clone: Antigen unknown.

The PCR ran on 60 Vbeta and 13 Jbeta primers. The table came from immunoSEQ multiplex PCR; TCRdb's copy has only in-frame clones and leaves some out. Of 70,000 to 90,000 clones in the sample, 63% were seen once. The study's findings and limits: Reports credit the classifier with highly specific, highly sensitive diagnosis of cytomegalovirus status.

This CDR3 has 14 amino acids. The V segment lost 3 bases and the J segment 7 bases; nucleotides outside the gene matches: 6. Germline CDR1 reads SNHLY; CDR2 reads FYNNEI. This sequence was found in a woman aged 40 to 50 in good health and CMV-seropositive. Material for sequencing was PBMCs. The chain uses TRBV2 and TRBJ2-7; 10 bases fit TRBD2. The CDR3: CASSDTSGILEQYF. The CDR3 coding sequence is TGTGCCAGCAGTGATACTAGCGGGATCTTAGAGCAGTACTTC.